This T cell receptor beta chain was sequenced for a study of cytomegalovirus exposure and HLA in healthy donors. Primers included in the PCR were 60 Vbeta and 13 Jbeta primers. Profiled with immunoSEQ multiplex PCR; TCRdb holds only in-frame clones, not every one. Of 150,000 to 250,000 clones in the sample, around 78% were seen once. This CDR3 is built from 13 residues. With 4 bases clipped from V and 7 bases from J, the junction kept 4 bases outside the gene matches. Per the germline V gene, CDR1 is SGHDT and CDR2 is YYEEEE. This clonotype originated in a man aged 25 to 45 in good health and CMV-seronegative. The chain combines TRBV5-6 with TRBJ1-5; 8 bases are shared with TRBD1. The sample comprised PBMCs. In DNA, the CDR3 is TGTGCCAGCAGCCGGACAGGGCCACAGCCCCAGCATTTT. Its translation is CASSRTGPQPQHF.